A single sample is the source of the 20 T cell receptor beta chains below, sequenced in a study of blood T cell repertoires in COVID-19. Data came from immunoSEQ multiplex PCR; TCRdb stores just in-frame clones and leaves some out. The table records about 360,000 clones, approximately 85% of them present only once. The sample taken for sequencing was PBMCs or T cells enriched from blood (not recorded which). These receptors all come from a middle-aged woman with acute COVID-19.

In regard to this clone: Other DNA sequences in this specimen translate into the identical CDR3. The chain joins TRBV29-1 to TRBJ1-2; the match to TRBD1 covers 9 bases. CDR1 is SQVTM, CDR2 ANQGSEA, per germline. This CDR3 spans 12 amino acids. J lost 3 bases, V lost 6 bases, and 2 bases had no gene match. This CDR3 is CSVGQGDYGYTF. DNA of the CDR3: TGCAGCGTGGGACAGGGAGACTATGGCTACACCTTC.

The CDR3 loop is CSVGKQGNTEAFF. CDR3 DNA: TGCAGCGTAGGAAAACAGGGGAACACTGAAGCTTTCTTT. The chain employs TRBV29-1 and TRBJ1-1; maybe TRBD1 (6 bases). Germline V CDR1 and CDR2: SQVTM, ANQGSEA. The CDR3 length is 13 residues. The V end was cut by 6 bases, the J end by 1 base, with 12 bases between.

The chain has TRBV14 and TRBJ1-2, with D maybe TRBD1 (5 bases). Looked up from germline, CDR1 is SGHDN and CDR2 is FVKESK. CDR3 size: 14 residues. V was clipped by 4 bases and J by 4 bases, with 13 bases between them. CDR3 protein: CASSPSRDSYGYTF. The CDR3 coding sequence is TGTGCCAGCAGCCCGTCTAGGGACTCCTATGGCTACACCTTC.

The chain carries TRBV7-8 and TRBJ1-4; perhaps TRBD1 as D (6 bases). This CDR3 has 16 residues. Trimming left V 5 bases short and J 1 base short, with 14 bases between. CDR1 is SGHVS and CDR2 is FQNEAQ in the germline V gene. Here the CDR3 DNA reads TGTGCCAGCAGCCCCATAGGACAGCTAACTAATGAAAAACTGTTTTTT. Protein: CASSPIGQLTNEKLFF.

The rearrangement uses TRBV25-1 and TRBJ2-7; D is possibly TRBD1 (7 bases). The CDR3 has 15 amino acids. Per the germline V gene, CDR1 is MGHDK and CDR2 is SYGVNS. Between the trimmed V and J ends, which lost 2 bases and 3 bases, there was a span of 14 bases. The chain's CDR3 is CASSEQGGKGYEQYF. The CDR3 DNA sequence: TGTGCCAGCAGTGAACAGGGGGGAAAGGGCTACGAGCAGTACTTC.

The J gene is TRBJ2-5, the V gene TRBV11-2, with D possibly being TRBD1 (5 bases). The germline V gene has CDR1 SGHAT and CDR2 FQNNGV. V shed 6 bases and J shed 13 bases, with 15 bases lying between them. This CDR3 has 11 amino acids. CDR3 loop: CASSQDIIRYF. The DNA of the CDR3 is TGTGCCAGCAGTCAGGACATAATCCGGTACTTC.

The rearrangement uses TRBV5-1 and TRBJ1-2, with D tentatively TRBD1 (6 bases). V was cut by 0 bases and J by 7 bases, with 10 bases left in between. The CDR3 sequence is 13 residues long. From germline, CDR1 is SGHRS and CDR2 YFSETQ. CDR3 amino acids: CASSLAVGAGYTF. In nucleotides, the CDR3 is TGCGCCAGCAGCTTGGCAGTGGGGGCTGGCTACACCTTC.

The rearrangement links TRBV5-4 to TRBJ2-3; 7 bases map to TRBD1. This CDR3 contains 15 residues. V lost 2 bases, J lost 3 bases, and 6 bases stayed unmatched. CDR1 is SGHNT and CDR2 is YYREEE in the germline V gene (reference sequence). This CDR3 reads CASSFDRVETDTQYF. The CDR3 bases are TGTGCCAGCAGCTTCGACAGGGTTGAAACAGATACGCAGTATTTT.

This clone appeared once. V and J are TRBV5-1 and TRBJ1-1; D gene uncertain. CDR1 SGHRS and CDR2 YFSETQ come from the germline V gene. The V and J ends lost 1 base and 6 bases respectively, with 10 bases between them. The CDR3 is made up of 13 amino acids. The CDR3 DNA reads TGCGCCAGCAGCTTGTCGAGGGAATCTGAAGCTTTCTTT. It yields the protein CASSLSRESEAFF.

The CDR3 protein is CASSEGRLGNTIYF. The CDR3 DNA reads TGTGCCAGCAGTGAAGGTCGTCTTGGAAACACCATATATTTT. The chain uses TRBV6-1 and TRBJ1-3, with D unclear. V was trimmed by 1 base and J by 3 bases, leaving 7 bases between them. CDR1 is MNHNS, CDR2 SASEGT, per germline. CDR3 length equals 14 residues.

The gene calls are TRBV5-5 and TRBJ1-1, with 8 bases matching TRBD1. V was pared by 4 bases and J by 0 bases, with 14 bases of the junction left unmatched. Germline V gene sequence: CDR1 SGHKS, CDR2 YYEKEE (reference sequence). The CDR3 extends over 18 amino acids. As DNA, the CDR3 is TGTGCCAGCAGCGCGACAGGGGTAGGGTCCGGGATGAACACTGAAGCTTTCTTT. Translated: CASSATGVGSGMNTEAFF.

This chain links TRBV6-5 with TRBJ1-4; 8 nucleotides align to TRBD1. V shed 4 bases and J 8 bases; nucleotides not matched to a gene: 12. Germline lookup yields CDR1 MNHEY and CDR2 SVGAGI. This CDR3 is built from 16 residues. The CDR3 DNA sequence: TGTGCCAGCAGTTTTACACAGGACAGGGAAAGGGAAAAACTGTTTTTT. It is translated as CASSFTQDREREKLFF.

The V call is TRBV6-2 or TRBV6-3, the J call TRBJ1-2; possible D gene TRBD1, 6 bases. The V gene's germline CDR1 is MNHEY and CDR2 SVGEGT. V shed 4 bases and J shed 4 bases, with 13 bases lying between them. The CDR3 totals 14 residues. The CDR3 DNA reads TGTGCCAGCAGTTCCTTGACAGGCACCTATGGCTACACCTTC. Protein: CASSSLTGTYGYTF.

The V gene is TRBV3-1 (or the pseudogene TRBV3-2), the J gene TRBJ1-6; no clear D. This CDR3 has 14 residues. V dropped 0 bases and J dropped 14 bases, with 14 bases sitting between them. The germline CDR1 and CDR2 sequences are LGHDT and YNNKEL (reference sequence). The CDR3 region has the DNA TGTGCCAGCAGCCAAGATTTCGGGGAAGAGTCCCTCCACTTT. It yields the protein CASSQDFGEESLHF.

This clone has just one count. This sequence joins TRBV29-1 and TRBJ2-7, with a tentative D call TRBD1 (6 bases). V shed 7 bases and J shed 3 bases, with 13 bases lying between them. CDR3 length: 12 amino acids. The germline V gene encodes CDR1 SQVTM and CDR2 ANQGSEA. The CDR3 DNA sequence: TGCAGCGCCTCCGAGACAGGCTACGAGCAGTACTTC. It yields the protein CSASETGYEQYF.

This chain links TRBV7-9 with TRBJ1-2, with 7 bases matching TRBD1. Per germline, CDR1 SEHNR and CDR2 FQNEAQ (reference sequence). The CDR3 contains 16 residues. V was pared by 5 bases and J by 9 bases, with 18 bases of the junction left unmatched. The CDR3 coding sequence is TGTGCCAGCAGCCCCCCAGGGGGAAAGGACGTCGTGCGCTACACCTTC. Encoded protein: CASSPPGGKDVVRYTF.

This chain uses TRBV7-2 with TRBJ1-1; 9 nucleotides line up with TRBD1. This CDR3 is built from 16 residues. Germline V gene sequence: CDR1 SGHTA, CDR2 FQGNSA. V was clipped by 5 bases and J by 0 bases; unmatched bases: 7. The CDR3 here is CASSAGQGRMNTEAFF. CDR3 sequence (DNA): TGTGCCAGCAGCGCGGGACAGGGTCGAATGAACACTGAAGCTTTCTTT.

This chain joins TRBV27 and TRBJ1-2; 8 bases are a match to TRBD1. Germline CDR1 and CDR2: MNHEY and SMNVEV (reference sequence). CDR3 length: 14 residues. Trimming took 1 base from V and 8 from J; bases not matched to a gene: 6. The CDR3 here is CASSLLGTGNGYTF. DNA of the CDR3: TGTGCCAGCAGTTTATTAGGGACAGGTAACGGCTACACCTTC.

This rearrangement joins TRBV6-5 to TRBJ1-5; D remains ambiguous. The CDR3 length is 16 residues. Germline V CDR1 and CDR2: MNHEY, SVGAGI. The V and J ends lost 4 bases and 2 bases respectively, with 15 bases between them. CDR3 coding DNA: TGTGCCAGCAGTTCAAAATTAACATCCCGCAATCAGCCCCAGCATTTT. Protein: CASSSKLTSRNQPQHF.

J is TRBJ2-1 and V is TRBV11-2; D perhaps matches TRBD2 (7 bases). Per the germline V gene, CDR1 is SGHAT and CDR2 is FQNNGV. This CDR3 has 14 residues. V was clipped by 4 bases and J by 8 bases, with 15 bases between them. CDR3 amino acids: CASSSGRGAHEQFF. The DNA for the CDR3 is TGTGCCAGCAGCTCCGGACGGGGGGCGCATGAGCAGTTCTTC. The full variable domain, with the rest looked up from reference TRBV11-2 and TRBJ2-1, is EAGVAQSPRYKIIEKRQSVAFWCNPISGHATLYWYQQILGQGPKLLIQFQNNGVVDDSQLPKDRFSAERLKGVDSTLKIQPAKLEDSAVYLCASSSGRGAHEQFFGPGTRLTVL.